The table lists the clone carrying this TCR beta chain with a count of one. The target antigen is unknown. The record originates from a study of chemoradiotherapy in HPV16-positive cancers. Study-wide points: Candidate HPV-specific clones and E7-related TCR motifs grew in tumor during treatment.

The CDR3 consists of 14 residues. The V end was cut by 3 bases, the J end by 0 bases, with 6 bases between. In germline, CDR1 is SGHAT, CDR2 FQNNGV. Assay used: immunoSEQ multiplex PCR; TCRdb lists only in-frame clones, some missing. The sample includes some 1,300 clones, approximately 82% of them seen just once. The sample here was tumor tissue, taken from a patient who underwent chemoradiotherapy. The V gene is TRBV11-2, the J gene TRBJ1-3; D is ambiguous. This clonotype was obtained from a human donor with HPV-associated anogenital cancer. The CDR3 is CASSLANSGNTIYF. CDR3 DNA sequence: TGTGCCAGCAGCTTGGCCAACTCTGGAAACACCATATATTTT.